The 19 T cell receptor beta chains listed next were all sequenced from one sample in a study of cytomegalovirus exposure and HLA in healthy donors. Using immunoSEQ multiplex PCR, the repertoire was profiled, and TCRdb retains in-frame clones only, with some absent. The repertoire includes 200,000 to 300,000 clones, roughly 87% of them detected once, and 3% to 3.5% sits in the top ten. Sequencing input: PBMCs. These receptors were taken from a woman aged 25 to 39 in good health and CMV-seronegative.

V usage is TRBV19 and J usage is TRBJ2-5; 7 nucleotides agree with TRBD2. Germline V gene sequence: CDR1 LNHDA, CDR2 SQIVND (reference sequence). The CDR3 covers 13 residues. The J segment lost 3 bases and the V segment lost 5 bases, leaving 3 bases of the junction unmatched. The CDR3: CASSASGKETQYF. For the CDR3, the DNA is TGTGCCAGTAGTGCTAGCGGAAAAGAGACCCAGTACTTC.

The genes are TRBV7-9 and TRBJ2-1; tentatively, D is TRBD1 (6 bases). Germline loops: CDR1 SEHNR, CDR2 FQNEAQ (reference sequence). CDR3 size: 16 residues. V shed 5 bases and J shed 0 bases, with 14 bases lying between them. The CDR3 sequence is CASSDYRESSYNEQFF. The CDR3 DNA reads TGTGCCAGCAGCGACTACAGGGAAAGCTCCTACAATGAGCAGTTCTTC.

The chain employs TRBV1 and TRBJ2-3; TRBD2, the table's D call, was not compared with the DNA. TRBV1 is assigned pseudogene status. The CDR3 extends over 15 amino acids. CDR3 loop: CTSSQDGESTDTQYF. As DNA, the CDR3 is TGCACCAGCAGCCAAGATGGAGAGAGCACAGATACGCAGTATTTT.

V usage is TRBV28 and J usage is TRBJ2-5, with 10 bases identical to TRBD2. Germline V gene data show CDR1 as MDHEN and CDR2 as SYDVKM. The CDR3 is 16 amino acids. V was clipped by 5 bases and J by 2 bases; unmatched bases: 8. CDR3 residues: CASSLPTSGQQETQYF. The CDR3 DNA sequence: TGTGCCAGCAGTCTCCCGACTAGCGGGCAACAAGAGACCCAGTACTTC.

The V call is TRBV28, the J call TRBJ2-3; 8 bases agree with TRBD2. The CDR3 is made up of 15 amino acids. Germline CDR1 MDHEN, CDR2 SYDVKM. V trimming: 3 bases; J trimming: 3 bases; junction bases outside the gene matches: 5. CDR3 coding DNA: TGTGCCAGCAGTTTCCCTGCTAGCGGGACAGATACGCAGTATTTT. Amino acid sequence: CASSFPASGTDTQYF.

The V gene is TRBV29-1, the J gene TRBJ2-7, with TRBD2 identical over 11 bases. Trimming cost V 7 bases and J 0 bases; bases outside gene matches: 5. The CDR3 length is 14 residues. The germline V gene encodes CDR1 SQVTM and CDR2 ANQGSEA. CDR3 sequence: CSATTSGISYEQYF. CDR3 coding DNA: TGCAGCGCCACGACTAGCGGGATCTCCTACGAGCAGTACTTC.

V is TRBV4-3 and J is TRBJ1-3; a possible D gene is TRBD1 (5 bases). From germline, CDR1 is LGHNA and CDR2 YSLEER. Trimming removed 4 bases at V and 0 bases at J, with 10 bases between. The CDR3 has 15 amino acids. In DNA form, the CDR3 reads TGCGCCAGCAGCCCTGACAGAAGCTCTGGAAACACCATATATTTT. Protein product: CASSPDRSSGNTIYF.

In DNA, the CDR3 is TGTGCCAGTAGCACCGGGAGGGGGTACGAGCAGTACTTC. This translates into CASSTGRGYEQYF. The chain employs TRBV19 and TRBJ2-7; 8 positions agree with TRBD2. V lost 6 bases, J lost 4 bases, and 5 bases stayed unmatched. The CDR3 sequence is 13 residues long. Germline V lookup: CDR1 LNHDA, CDR2 SQIVND (reference sequence).

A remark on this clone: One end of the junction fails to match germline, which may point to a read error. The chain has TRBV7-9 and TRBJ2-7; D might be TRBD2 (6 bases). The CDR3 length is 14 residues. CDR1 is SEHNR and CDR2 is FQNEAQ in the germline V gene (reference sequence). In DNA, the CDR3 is TGTGCCAGCAGCGTCGGGAGTAACTCCCACGAGCAGTACTTC. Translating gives CASSVGSNSHEQYF.

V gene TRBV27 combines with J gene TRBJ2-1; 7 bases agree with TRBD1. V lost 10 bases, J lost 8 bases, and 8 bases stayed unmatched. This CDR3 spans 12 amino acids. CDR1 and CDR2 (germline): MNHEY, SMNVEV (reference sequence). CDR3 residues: CATPGGFDEQFF. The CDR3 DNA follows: TGTGCCACCCCAGGGGGTTTTGATGAGCAGTTCTTC.

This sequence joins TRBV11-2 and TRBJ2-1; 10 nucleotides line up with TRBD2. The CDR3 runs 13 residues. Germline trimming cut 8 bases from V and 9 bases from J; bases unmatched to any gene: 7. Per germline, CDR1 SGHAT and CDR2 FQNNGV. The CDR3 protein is CASSGTSVPEQFF. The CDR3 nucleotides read TGTGCCAGCTCCGGGACTAGCGTACCTGAGCAGTTCTTC. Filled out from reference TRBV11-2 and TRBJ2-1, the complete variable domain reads EAGVAQSPRYKIIEKRQSVAFWCNPISGHATLYWYQQILGQGPKLLIQFQNNGVVDDSQLPKDRFSAERLKGVDSTLKIQPAKLEDSAVYLCASSGTSVPEQFFGPGTRLTVL.

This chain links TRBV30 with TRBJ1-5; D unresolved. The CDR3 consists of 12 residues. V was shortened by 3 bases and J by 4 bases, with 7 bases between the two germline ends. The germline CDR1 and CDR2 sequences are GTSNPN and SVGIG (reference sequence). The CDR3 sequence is CAWSLGNQPQHF. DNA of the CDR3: TGTGCCTGGAGCCTCGGAAATCAGCCCCAGCATTTT.

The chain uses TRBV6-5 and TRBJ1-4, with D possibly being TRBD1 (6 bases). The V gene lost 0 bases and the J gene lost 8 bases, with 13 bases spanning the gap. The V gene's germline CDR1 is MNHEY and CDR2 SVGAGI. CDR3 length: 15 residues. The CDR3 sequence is CASSYSGQTGEKLFF. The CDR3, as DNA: TGTGCCAGCAGTTACTCGGGACAAACGGGGGAAAAACTGTTTTTT.

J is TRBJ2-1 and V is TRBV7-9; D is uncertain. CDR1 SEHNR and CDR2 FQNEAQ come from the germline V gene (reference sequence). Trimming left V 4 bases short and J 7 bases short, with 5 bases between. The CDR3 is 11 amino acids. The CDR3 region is CASSSGNEQFF. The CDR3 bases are TGTGCCAGCAGCTCCGGGAATGAGCAGTTCTTC.

Here the CDR3 reads CASSLALGSRGPYEQYF. The CDR3 nucleotides are TGTGCCAGCAGCTTAGCGTTAGGATCCAGGGGGCCCTACGAGCAGTACTTC. This sequence joins TRBV7-8 and TRBJ2-7; 8 nucleotides align to TRBD1. Trimming removed 0 bases from V and 2 bases from J; junction bases left unmatched: 9. From germline, CDR1 is SGHVS and CDR2 FQNEAQ. This CDR3 region has 17 residues.

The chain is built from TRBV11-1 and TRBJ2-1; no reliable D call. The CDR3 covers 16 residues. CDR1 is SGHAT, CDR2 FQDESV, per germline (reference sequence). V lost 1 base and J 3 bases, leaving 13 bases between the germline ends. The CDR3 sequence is CASSLDLDFSYNEQFF. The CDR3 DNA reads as TGTGCCAGCAGCTTAGACCTAGACTTTAGCTACAATGAGCAGTTCTTC.

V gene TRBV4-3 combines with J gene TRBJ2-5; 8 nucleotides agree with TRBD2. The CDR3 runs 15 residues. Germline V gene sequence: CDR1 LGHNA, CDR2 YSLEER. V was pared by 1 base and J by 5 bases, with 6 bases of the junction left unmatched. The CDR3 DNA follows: TGCGCCAGCAGCCAAGGACTAGCGATTATGGAGACCCAGTACTTC. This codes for CASSQGLAIMETQYF.

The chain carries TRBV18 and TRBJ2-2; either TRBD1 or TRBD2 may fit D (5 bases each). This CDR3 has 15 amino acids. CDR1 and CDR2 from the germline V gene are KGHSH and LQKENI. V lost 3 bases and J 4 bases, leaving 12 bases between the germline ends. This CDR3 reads CASSPAVGGTGELFF. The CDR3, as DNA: TGTGCCAGCTCACCGGCGGTTGGGGGCACCGGGGAGCTGTTTTTT.

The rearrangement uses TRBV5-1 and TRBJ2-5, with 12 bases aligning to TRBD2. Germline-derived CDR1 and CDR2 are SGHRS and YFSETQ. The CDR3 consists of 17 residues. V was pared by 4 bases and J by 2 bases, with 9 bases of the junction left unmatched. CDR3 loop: CASSIGLAGRGQETQYF. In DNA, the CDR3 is TGCGCCAGCAGCATAGGACTAGCGGGAAGGGGGCAAGAGACCCAGTACTTC.